The rows below give T cell receptor beta chains drawn from one sample of a study of T cell responses to AZD1222 COVID-19 vaccine. Assay used: immunoSEQ multiplex PCR; TCRdb lists only in-frame clones, some missing. Here the sample spans roughly 77,000 clones, roughly 90% being singletons. The sequencing used peripheral blood, collected on day 0 of AZD1222 vaccination. The receptor set was obtained from an adult in good health. Both conserved end residues are part of each CDR3. A D gene is named only where the DNA matches it firmly. The size field is filled for only some rows; it gives once, few, many or a size class.

TRBJ2-5,TRBV4-3,NA,TRBD2,CASSQGRGRGAAGETQYF,TGCGCCAGCAGCCAAGGGCGTGGGCGGGGGGCCGCTGGGGAGACCCAGTACTTC
TRBJ1-1,TRBV5-1,NA,NA,CASSYLAGTEAFF,TGCGCCAGCAGCTACCTGGCAGGCACTGAAGCTTTCTTT
TRBJ1-6,TRBV5-8,NA,NA,CASSLDNSPLHF,TGTGCCAGCAGCTTGGATAATTCACCCCTCCACTTT
TRBJ1-3,TRBV6-5,NA,NA,CASSFGNTIYF,TGTGCCAGCAGTTTTGGAAACACCATATATTTT
TRBJ1-4,TRBV3-1/TRBV3-2,NA,NA,CASSTYSRPLGEKLFF,TGTGCCAGCAGCACTTACAGCCGACCCTTAGGGGAAAAACTGTTTTTT
TRBJ1-6,TRBV20-1,NA,NA,CSAVRDSPLHF,TGCAGTGCCGTCAGGGATTCACCCCTCCACTTT
TRBJ1-2,TRBV7-2,NA,TRBD1,CASSPQGTGYENGYTF,TGTGCCAGCAGCCCTCAGGGGACAGGGTATGAGAATGGCTACACCTTC
TRBJ1-1,TRBV6-5,NA,NA,CASSNPGGPNSEAFF,TGTGCCAGCAGTAATCCCGGGGGACCTAATTCTGAAGCTTTCTTT
TRBJ1-1,TRBV5-4,NA,TRBD1,CASSLGGGQRNTEAFF,TGTGCCAGCAGCTTGGGGGGGGGACAGCGGAACACTGAAGCTTTCTTT
TRBJ1-2,TRBV4-1,few,NA,CASSQATYGARGGYTF,TGCGCCAGCAGCCAAGCGACGTACGGGGCCAGGGGAGGCTACACCTTC
TRBJ1-3,TRBV10-2,NA,NA,CASSDGGNTIYF,TGCGCCAGCAGTGATGGGGGGAACACCATATATTTT
TRBJ1-4,TRBV6-6,NA,NA,CASRYLGSTNEKLFF,TGTGCCAGCAGATACCTTGGGTCTACTAATGAAAAACTGTTTTTT
TRBJ1-3,TRBV9,once,NA,CASSVAEVVPISGNTIYF,TGTGCCAGCAGCGTAGCTGAGGTTGTCCCCATCTCTGGAAACACCATATATTTT